This T cell receptor beta chain was captured in a study of cytomegalovirus exposure and HLA in healthy donors. Whole-study findings and limits: Among TCR beta chains, those listed as cytomegalovirus-associated numbered about 160. Several of the most significant clusters were apparently associated with common viral pathogens in a later analysis.

This clone turned up a few times. Its antigen is still unknown. In germline, CDR1 is ENHRY, CDR2 SYGVKD. The CDR3 totals 16 residues. Between the trimmed V and J ends, which lost 0 bases and 5 bases, there was a span of 14 bases. It was healthy bone marrow donors who served as donors. The PCR used 60 Vbeta and 13 Jbeta primers. Generated by immunoSEQ multiplex PCR, the TCRdb table keeps only in-frame clones and is missing some. Here the sample spans roughly 150,000 clones, about 72% being singletons. The clonotype originates from a man in his fifties in good health and CMV-seropositive. The sample consisted of PBMCs. The chain carries TRBV10-3 and TRBJ2-1, with D possibly being TRBD2 (6 bases). The chain's CDR3 is CAISESEGLNNNEQFF. CDR3 DNA: TGTGCCATCAGTGAGTCGGAGGGACTGAACAACAATGAGCAGTTCTTC.